One and the same sample provided the 4 T cell receptor beta chains below, sequenced in a study of blood T cell repertoires in COVID-19 (dated by TCRdb to the early 2020s). Preparation of the library involved the immunoSEQ multiplex PCR assay. TCRdb limited this immuneACCESS table to in-frame rearrangements with V and J called. A share of clones is missing; checked studies link under half to unresolved V genes, and the rest is unexplained. This sample holds roughly 300,000 clones; roughly nine tenths were observed only once. The top ten clonotypes cover approximately 12% of the sample. The specimen was peripheral blood. The source of these receptors is a woman in her twenties or thirties with COVID-19, enrolled during active disease.

The chain recombines TRBV10-3 with TRBJ1-5; 7 bases are a match to TRBD1. V was clipped by 10 bases and J by 0 bases; unmatched bases: 9. Germline V gene sequence: CDR1 ENHRY, CDR2 SYGVKD. CDR3 length: 15 amino acids. The DNA for the CDR3 is TGTGCCACCCGGAACCCAGGGGGTAGCAATCAGCCCCAGCATTTT. Its protein is CATRNPGGSNQPQHF.

As for this clone: Relative to the germline gene, one junction end is altered; a read error may explain this. V is TRBV18 and J is TRBJ1-1, with 8 bases identical to TRBD1. CDR1 KGHSH and CDR2 LQKENI come from the germline V gene. The CDR3 extends over 14 amino acids. In DNA form, the CDR3 reads TGTGCCAGCTCTCCACAGGGGGTGAACACTGAAGCTTTCTTT. Translated: CASSPQGVNTEAFF. The full variable domain, its missing parts supplied by reference TRBV18 and TRBJ1-1, is NAGVMQNPRHLVRRRGQEARLRCSPMKGHSHVYWYRQLPEEGLKFMVYLQKENIIDESGMPKERFSAEFPKEGPSILRIQQVVRGDSAAYFCASSPQGVNTEAFFGQGTRLTVV.

This chain links TRBV21-1 with TRBJ2-7; whether TRBD1, the table's D call, matches the DNA was not checked. TRBV21-1 is shown as a pseudogene. CDR3 length: 13 residues. CDR3 in DNA: TGTGCCAGCAGCAAAGCCAGATCATACGAGCAGTACTTC. This codes for CASSKARSYEQYF.

This rearrangement joins TRBV29-1 to TRBJ1-4; maybe TRBD1 (5 bases). Trimming pared 6 bases from V and 0 bases from J, leaving 14 bases between. The CDR3 contains 15 residues. Germline V gene lookup returns CDR1 SQVTM and CDR2 ANQGSEA. The CDR3 reads CSVVDTRATNEKLFF. CDR3 DNA sequence: TGCAGCGTGGTGGACACCAGAGCAACTAATGAAAAACTGTTTTTT.